The 28 T cell receptor beta chains presented below share a single source sample, sequenced in a study of T cell changes during pregnancy in multiple sclerosis. Assay: immunoSEQ multiplex PCR; the TCRdb copy retains only in-frame clones and omits some. The sample has 70,000 to 95,000 clones, about 93% seen once; the top ten hold about 3.9%. The sample here was peripheral blood, taken in the first trimester of pregnancy. The receptors stem from a female donor with multiple sclerosis, enrolled in a pregnancy study.

Only one count was recorded for this clone. This chain links TRBV15 with TRBJ1-3; no firm D call. V lost 0 bases and J lost 2, with 14 bases in between. Germline CDR1 and CDR2: LNHNV and YYDKDF (reference sequence). This CDR3 is built from 17 residues. The CDR3 coding sequence is TGTGCCACCAGCAGAGACCTCCCCGGAGGACCTGGAAACACCATATATTTT. As protein: CATSRDLPGGPGNTIYF.

This chain connects TRBV9 to TRBJ1-2, with a possible D match to TRBD1 (6 bases). V lost 3 bases and J 7 bases, leaving 16 bases between the germline ends. Germline V lookup: CDR1 SGDLS, CDR2 YYNGEE. The length of the CDR3 is 14 residues. The CDR3 coding sequence is TGTGCCAGCAGCGCCCTTCAGGGGAGTTTTGGCTACACCTTC. Amino acid sequence: CASSALQGSFGYTF.

The rearrangement uses TRBV7-3 and TRBJ1-1, with D possibly TRBD1 on 6 matching bases. This CDR3 has 14 residues. Per the germline V gene, CDR1 is SGHTA and CDR2 is FQGTGA. Trimming pared 4 bases from V and 3 bases from J, leaving 12 bases between. In DNA, the CDR3 is TGTGCCAGCAGCTCAGGGGTGGGGGACACTGAAGCTTTCTTT. As protein: CASSSGVGDTEAFF. The whole variable domain, filled in from reference TRBV7-3 and TRBJ1-1, reads GAGVSQTPSNKVTEKGKYVELRCDPISGHTALYWYRQSLGQGPEFLIYFQGTGAADDSGLPNDRFFAVRPEGSVSTLKIQRTERGDSAVYLCASSSGVGDTEAFFGQGTRLTVV.

This sequence joins TRBV7-9 and TRBJ2-5; 10 bases agree with TRBD2. The J segment lost 7 bases and the V segment lost 5 bases, leaving 16 bases of the junction unmatched. The CDR3 contains 17 residues. The V gene's germline CDR1 is SEHNR and CDR2 FQNEAQ (reference sequence). The CDR3 spells CASSNDVAGGFRGTQYF. As DNA, the CDR3 is TGTGCCAGCAGCAACGACGTAGCGGGGGGCTTTCGGGGGACCCAGTACTTC.

The chain recombines TRBV5-1 with TRBJ1-2; TRBD1 matches at 9 bases. The CDR3 runs to 15 residues. J lost 4 bases, V lost 0 bases, and 4 bases had no gene match. Germline CDR1 reads SGHRS; CDR2 reads YFSETQ. The CDR3 nucleotides read TGCGCCAGCAGCTTGGAGGGACAGGGTGGCTATGGCTACACCTTC. It is translated as CASSLEGQGGYGYTF.

This chain connects TRBV5-1 to TRBJ2-1; a weak D match, TRBD2 (5 bases). The V end was cut by 1 base, the J end by 0 bases, with 14 bases between. Looked up from germline, CDR1 is SGHRS and CDR2 is YFSETQ. CDR3 size: 17 residues. For the CDR3, the DNA is TGCGCCAGCAGCTTGATCCGGACTGGGAGCTCCTACAATGAGCAGTTCTTC. Its protein is CASSLIRTGSSYNEQFF.

The chain employs TRBV9 and TRBJ1-2; D is perhaps TRBD1 (6 bases). Germline V gives CDR1 SGDLS, CDR2 YYNGEE. The V and J ends lost 2 bases and 3 bases respectively, with 14 bases between them. This CDR3 is built from 15 residues. The CDR3 region has the DNA TGTGCCAGCAGCGTTTCAGGGGCGGCTGACTATGGCTACACCTTC. It codes for CASSVSGAADYGYTF.

The rearrangement uses TRBV6-6 and TRBJ2-1, with 11 bases fitting TRBD2. CDR3 size: 15 residues. With 8 bases clipped from V and 7 bases from J, the junction kept 10 bases outside the gene matches. Germline assignment: CDR1 MNHNY and CDR2 SVGAGI (reference sequence). CDR3: CASGRTSGGPNEQFF. The CDR3 DNA sequence: TGTGCCAGCGGTCGAACTAGCGGGGGCCCAAATGAGCAGTTCTTC.

There are a few counts of this clone. V usage is TRBV4-1 and J usage is TRBJ1-6; 11 bases are shared with TRBD1. CDR1 MGHRA and CDR2 YSYEKL come from the germline V gene. This CDR3 has 17 amino acids. After removal of 4 bases from V and 10 bases from J, the junction contained 12 bases not matched to a gene. DNA of the CDR3: TGCGCCAGCAGCCTTACACCCGGGACAGGGGGTGGGTCACCCCTCCACTTT. It translates to CASSLTPGTGGGSPLHF.

Note on this clone: The junction departs from the called germline gene at one end, perhaps through a read error. This chain joins TRBV7-7 and TRBJ2-5, with 9 bases identical to TRBD1. The CDR3 is 18 residues long. Germline loops: CDR1 SSHAT, CDR2 FNYEAQ (reference sequence). CDR3 coding DNA: TGTGCTAGCAGCTCCAAGACCGGACAGGGGAATGGAGAAGAGACCCAGTACTTC. The encoded protein is CASSSKTGQGNGEETQYF.

The count of this clone is one. This rearrangement joins TRBV5-6 to TRBJ1-2; D perhaps matches TRBD1 (6 bases). Trimming stripped 4 bases from V and 6 bases from J, with 22 bases between. Germline CDR1 and CDR2: SGHDT and YYEEEE. CDR3 length equals 16 residues. The CDR3 loop is CASSQSGVFAWDGYTF. The CDR3 DNA sequence: TGTGCCAGCAGCCAGTCAGGGGTCTTCGCTTGGGATGGCTACACCTTC.

For this clone: This clone may be a read error of a much larger clone one base away. Other nucleotide sequences from this sample produce the same CDR3. The rearrangement uses TRBV11-2 and TRBJ1-1; TRBD1 is a possible D gene (5 bases). From germline, CDR1 is SGHAT and CDR2 FQNNGV. The CDR3 is made up of 14 amino acids. Trimming took 2 bases from V and 0 from J, leaving 7 bases between them. The CDR3 DNA sequence: TGTGCCAGCAGCTTACAGGGAATGAACACTGAAGCTTTCTTT. Translated, it gives CASSLQGMNTEAFF.

With respect to this clone: Germline is not matched at one junction end, which may reflect a read error. This chain links TRBV7-7 with TRBJ2-7, with 8 nucleotides matching TRBD1. The CDR3 is 15 residues long. Germline CDR1 reads SSHAT; CDR2 reads FNYEAQ (reference sequence). The CDR3 DNA reads as TGTGCTAGCAGCTTAGGGCAGGGGGCACCCTACGAGCAGTACTTC. Translation gives CASSLGQGAPYEQYF.

The J gene is TRBJ2-7, the V gene TRBV18, with 12 bases matching TRBD2. From germline, CDR1 is KGHSH and CDR2 LQKENI. CDR3 length equals 16 residues. J lost 6 bases, V lost 0 bases, and 6 bases had no gene match. This CDR3 is CASSPPGLAGGLEQYF. Written as DNA, the CDR3 is TGTGCCAGCTCACCACCCGGGCTAGCGGGGGGGCTCGAGCAGTACTTC. Complete variable domain (other parts from reference TRBV18 and TRBJ2-7): NAGVMQNPRHLVRRRGQEARLRCSPMKGHSHVYWYRQLPEEGLKFMVYLQKENIIDESGMPKERFSAEFPKEGPSILRIQQVVRGDSAAYFCASSPPGLAGGLEQYFGPGTRLTVT.

The V call is TRBV25-1, the J call TRBJ2-5, with unresolved D. Deletions cut 0 bases from V and 4 bases from J, with 15 bases between. The germline gives CDR1 MGHDK, CDR2 SYGVNS. The CDR3 loop spans 16 amino acids. CDR3 region: CASSEYISTNSETQYF. CDR3 DNA: TGTGCCAGCAGTGAATATATTAGCACCAATTCAGAGACCCAGTACTTC.

V is TRBV6-6 and J is TRBJ2-2; 9 bases align to TRBD2. The CDR3 consists of 15 residues. The J segment lost 8 bases and the V segment lost 2 bases, leaving 6 bases of the junction unmatched. Germline CDR1 is MNHNY and CDR2 is SVGAGI (reference sequence). The CDR3 DNA follows: TGTGCCAGCAGTTACGACGCTAGCGGGGATGGGGAGCTGTTTTTT. Its translation is CASSYDASGDGELFF.

This rearrangement joins TRBV10-3 to TRBJ2-7; 11 bases fit TRBD2. The V gene end was trimmed by 3 bases and the J gene end by 3 bases; junction bases not matched to a gene: 4. This CDR3 spans 15 amino acids. The germline CDR1 and CDR2 sequences are ENHRY and SYGVKD. The CDR3 sequence is CAISDPSGGFYEQYF. The CDR3 DNA sequence: TGTGCCATCAGTGACCCTAGCGGGGGGTTCTACGAGCAGTACTTC.

J is TRBJ1-1 and V is TRBV10-1, with TRBD1 matching 9 bases. Germline-derived CDR1 and CDR2 are WNHNN and SYGVQD (reference sequence). This CDR3 has 14 residues. The J segment lost 3 bases and the V segment lost 7 bases, leaving 6 bases of the junction unmatched. In DNA, the CDR3 is TGCGCCAGCATCTCCCGGACAGGGGACACTGAAGCTTTCTTT. Translating gives CASISRTGDTEAFF.

The genes are TRBV9 and TRBJ2-1, with 10 bases aligning to TRBD2. The CDR3 contains 18 residues. Germline-derived CDR1 and CDR2 are SGDLS and YYNGEE. J gave up 0 bases and V 0 bases, and 6 bases lay outside the gene matches. CDR3 bases: TGTGCCAGCAGCGTAGAAAGCGGGGGGGCCAGCTCCTACAATGAGCAGTTCTTC. The encoded protein is CASSVESGGASSYNEQFF. The full variable domain, completed using reference TRBV9 and TRBJ2-1, is DSGVTQTPKHLITATGQRVTLRCSPRSGDLSVYWYQQSLDQGLQFLIQYYNGEERAKGNILERFSAQQFPDLHSELNLSSLELGDSALYFCASSVESGGASSYNEQFFGPGTRLTVL.

This clone has just one count. This chain uses TRBV9 with TRBJ2-3, with 10 positions matching TRBD2. CDR1 SGDLS and CDR2 YYNGEE come from the germline V gene. The trim removed 0 bases at V and 4 bases at J, leaving 8 bases unmatched. The CDR3 length is 17 residues. The CDR3: CASSVEASGGDADTQYF. The CDR3 bases are TGTGCCAGCAGCGTAGAGGCTAGCGGGGGTGATGCAGATACGCAGTATTTT.

V gene TRBV9 combines with J gene TRBJ2-3, with 8 bases that match TRBD2. Germline CDR1 is SGDLS and CDR2 is YYNGEE. The trim removed 4 bases at V and 5 bases at J, leaving 9 bases unmatched. The CDR3 consists of 15 residues. The DNA for the CDR3 is TGTGCCAGCAGCATAGACGCGGGGGGCGAAGATACGCAGTATTTT. This gives the protein CASSIDAGGEDTQYF.

V is TRBV4-1 and J is TRBJ1-5; 8 positions agree with TRBD1. With 3 bases clipped from V and 0 bases from J, the junction kept 10 bases outside the gene matches. CDR1 and CDR2 (germline): MGHRA, YSYEKL. CDR3 length: 18 amino acids. The CDR3 bases are TGCGCCAGCAGCCACCCCGGAAAGGACAGGGATAGCAATCAGCCCCAGCATTTT. This codes for CASSHPGKDRDSNQPQHF.

For the CDR3, the DNA is TGTGCCAGTAGTATACGACAGGGGATAGTGGAGATCGACGAGCAGTACTTC. This sequence encodes CASSIRQGIVEIDEQYF. V usage is TRBV19 and J usage is TRBJ2-7; 8 bases align to TRBD1. Germline CDR1 is LNHDA and CDR2 is SQIVND (reference sequence). This CDR3 region has 17 residues. J lost 5 bases, V lost 2 bases, and 14 bases had no gene match.

The sample holds a few counts of this clone. The rearrangement joins TRBV7-9 to TRBJ2-2, with D tentatively TRBD2 (6 bases). Germline assignment: CDR1 SEHNR and CDR2 FQNEAQ (reference sequence). Trimming removed 2 bases from V and 14 bases from J, with 12 bases in between. The CDR3 spans 12 residues. CDR3 sequence (DNA): TGTGCCAGCAGCTTAAGTGGGAGGTCCCTGTTTTTT. The encoded protein is CASSLSGRSLFF.

The chain recombines TRBV7-6 with TRBJ2-7; the D gene is possibly TRBD1 (6 bases). Trimming removed 5 bases from V and 6 bases from J, with 17 bases in between. From germline, CDR1 is SGHVS and CDR2 FNYEAQ. The CDR3 totals 14 residues. CDR3: CASSLKPGVTEQYF. CDR3 DNA sequence: TGTGCCAGCAGCCTCAAGCCAGGGGTGACCGAGCAGTACTTC.

The rearrangement links TRBV7-9 to TRBJ2-7; the D gene is possibly TRBD2 (7 bases). CDR1 and CDR2 from the germline V gene are SEHNR and FQNEAQ (reference sequence). The V gene lost 7 bases and the J gene lost 1 base, with 11 bases spanning the gap. This CDR3 contains 13 residues. CDR3 amino acids: CASKGGRSYEQYF. CDR3 bases: TGTGCCAGCAAGGGGGGGAGGTCCTACGAGCAGTACTTC.

The CDR3 nucleotides are TGTGCCAGCAGTTTAAGTGCGGGGTCTAATGAAAAACTGTTTTTT. Its protein is CASSLSAGSNEKLFF. The gene calls are TRBV27 and TRBJ1-4; D gene ambiguous. CDR1 and CDR2 (germline): MNHEY, SMNVEV (reference sequence). This CDR3 spans 15 amino acids. Between the trimmed V and J ends, which lost 2 bases and 3 bases, there was a span of 10 bases.

This chain joins TRBV7-6 and TRBJ2-7; 11 bases are a match to TRBD2. V shed 1 base, J shed 3 bases, and the junction held 11 bases outside the gene matches. Germline CDR1 SGHVS, CDR2 FNYEAQ. CDR3 size: 18 residues. CDR3 region: CASSLGAASGGLVYEQYF. In DNA form, the CDR3 reads TGTGCCAGCAGCTTAGGGGCGGCTAGCGGGGGGCTAGTCTACGAGCAGTACTTC.